What follows are 7 T cell receptor beta chains derived from one specimen sequenced in a study of long-term antiretroviral therapy in people with HIV. Version v3.0 of the immunoSEQ assay ran at survey level. The data were produced by immunoSEQ multiplex PCR, yet TCRdb's version contains in-frame clones alone and is incomplete. The data contain roughly 35,000 clones, 70% to 90% of them singletons. The starting material was unsorted PBMCs, obtained approximately 3.3 years after starting antiretroviral therapy. The receptors were gathered from a young man with HIV.

Only a few counts were recorded for this clone. The V call is TRBV25-1, the J call TRBJ1-5, with TRBD1 as a possible D gene (5 bases). The germline V gene encodes CDR1 MGHDK and CDR2 SYGVNS. V shed 4 bases and J shed 9 bases, with 16 bases lying between them. There are 14 residues in the CDR3. The CDR3 loop reads CASSGQSPGLPQHF. In DNA, the CDR3 is TGTGCCAGCAGTGGACAGAGCCCGGGGCTGCCCCAGCATTTT.

The V call is TRBV11-2, the J call TRBJ1-1; the D is unclear. This CDR3 is built from 15 residues. The germline CDR1 and CDR2 sequences are SGHAT and FQNNGV. Trimming shortened V by 2 bases and J by 0 bases, and 10 bases separated the two germline ends. The CDR3 DNA reads TGTGCCAGCAGCTTAAACTATGGAGTGAACACTGAAGCTTTCTTT. Its protein is CASSLNYGVNTEAFF.

The chain joins TRBV7-2 to TRBJ1-2, with TRBD1 matching 10 bases. Germline V gives CDR1 SGHTA, CDR2 FQGNSA. The V gene end was trimmed by 4 bases and the J gene end by 2 bases; junction bases not matched to a gene: 1. The length of the CDR3 is 14 residues. CDR3 protein: CASSWGQGNYGYTF. In DNA form, the CDR3 reads TGTGCCAGCAGCTGGGGACAGGGGAACTATGGCTACACCTTC.

Details on this clone: An end of the junction differs from the germline gene, which may be a read error. The chain joins TRBV6-4 to TRBJ1-1; D gene unclear. The CDR3 spans 13 residues. The V gene's germline CDR1 is MRHNA and CDR2 SNTAGT. The CDR3 DNA reads TGTGCCAGCAGAGACTCCAGGAACACTGAAGCTTTCTTT. This sequence encodes CASRDSRNTEAFF.

This sequence joins TRBV7-9 and TRBJ2-2, with D perhaps TRBD1 (6 bases). V was cut by 6 bases and J by 6 bases, with 17 bases left in between. The CDR3 has 15 amino acids. CDR1 and CDR2 from the germline V gene are SEHNR and FQNEAQ (reference sequence). The CDR3 DNA is TGTGCCAGCAGGCCCGCTACAGGGATCCCCGGGGAGCTGTTTTTT. Its protein product is CASRPATGIPGELFF.

V and J are TRBV25-1 and TRBJ1-2, with D perhaps matching TRBD1 (6 bases). Germline loops: CDR1 MGHDK, CDR2 SYGVNS. Trimming pared 7 bases from V and 10 bases from J, leaving 16 bases between. The CDR3 runs to 12 residues. In DNA form, the CDR3 reads TGTGCCAGCATGTTGGGCGACAGGTCCTACACCTTC. This codes for CASMLGDRSYTF.

This chain joins TRBV19 and TRBJ2-7; 9 bases are a match to TRBD1. This CDR3 is built from 14 residues. Germline trimming cut 3 bases from V and 4 bases from J; bases unmatched to any gene: 4. CDR1 and CDR2 from the germline V gene are LNHDA and SQIVND (reference sequence). The CDR3 region is CASSIPGQGYEQYF. The CDR3 nucleotides read TGTGCCAGTAGTATTCCTGGACAGGGGTACGAGCAGTACTTC.